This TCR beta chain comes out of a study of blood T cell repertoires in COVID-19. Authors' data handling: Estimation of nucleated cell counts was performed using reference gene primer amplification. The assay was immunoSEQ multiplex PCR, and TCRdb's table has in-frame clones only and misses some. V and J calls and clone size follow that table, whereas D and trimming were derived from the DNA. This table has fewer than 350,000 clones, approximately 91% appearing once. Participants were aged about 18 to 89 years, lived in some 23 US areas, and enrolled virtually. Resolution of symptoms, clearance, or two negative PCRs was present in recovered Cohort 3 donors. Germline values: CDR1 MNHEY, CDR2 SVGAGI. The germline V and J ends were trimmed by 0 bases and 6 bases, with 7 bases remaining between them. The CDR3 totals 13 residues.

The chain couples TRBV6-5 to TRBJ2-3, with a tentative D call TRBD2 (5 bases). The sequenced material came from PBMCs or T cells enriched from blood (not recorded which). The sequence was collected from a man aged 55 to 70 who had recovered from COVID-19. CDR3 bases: TGTGCCAGCAGTTACTCGCGGGCTGATACGCAGTATTTT. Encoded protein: CASSYSRADTQYF.